This TCR beta chain is drawn from a study of blood T cells in healthy people across ages. Study-wide findings and caveats: Estimated diversity that came from one million T cells was considered an underestimate.

Regarding this clonotype: The antigen is not known. Possible read error: a much larger clone is one base away.

Next came a second PCR, run for roughly 6 to 11 cycles, which used a sample-barcoded 5' primer along with a J-beta primer mix. TCRdb re-derived calls from the 5' RACE reads in MiXCR, one entry per CDR3 protein. The top ten hold roughly 10% of the sample, which has about 930,000 distinct CDR3 sequences, just under 30% seen once. Trimming removed 5 bases at V and 6 bases at J, with 20 bases between. The CDR3 has 15 amino acids. The germline V gene encodes CDR1 MNHEY and CDR2 SMNVEV (reference sequence). This sample was also put to use in a study of T cells of mothers and their children. Turning to that study: An overlap that was slightly higher, though non-significant, was seen in related mother-child pairs versus unrelated pairs.

The chain has TRBV27 and TRBJ2-7; D not certain. The receptor was isolated from a woman aged 40 to 50 in good health. The sequenced sample was blood. DNA for the CDR3: TGTGCCAGCAGTCAAGCTAAGGACCAGCCCCCCGAGCAGTACTTC. Its protein is CASSQAKDQPPEQYF.